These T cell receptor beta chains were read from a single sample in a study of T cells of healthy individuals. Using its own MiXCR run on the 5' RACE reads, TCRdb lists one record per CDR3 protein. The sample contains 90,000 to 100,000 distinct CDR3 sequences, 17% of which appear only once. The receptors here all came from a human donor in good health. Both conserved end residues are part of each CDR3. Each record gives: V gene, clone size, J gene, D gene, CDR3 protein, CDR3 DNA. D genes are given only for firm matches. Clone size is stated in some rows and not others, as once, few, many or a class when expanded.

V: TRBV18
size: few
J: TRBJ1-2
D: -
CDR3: CASSPPGSGTTSNYGYTF
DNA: TGTGCCAGCTCACCACCGGGGTCAGGAACTACCAGTAACTATGGCTACACCTTC

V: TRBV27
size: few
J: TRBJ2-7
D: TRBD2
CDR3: CASSLQAGGDEQYF
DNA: TGTGCCAGCAGTCTACAAGCGGGGGGCGACGAGCAGTACTTC

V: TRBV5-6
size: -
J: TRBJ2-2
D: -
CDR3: CASSFGRENTGELFF
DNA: TGTGCCAGCAGCTTTGGCCGGGAGAACACCGGGGAGCTGTTTTTT

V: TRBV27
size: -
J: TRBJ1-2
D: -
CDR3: CASSNGLQGENYGYTF
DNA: TGTGCCAGCAGTAACGGGCTACAGGGTGAGAACTATGGCTACACCTTC

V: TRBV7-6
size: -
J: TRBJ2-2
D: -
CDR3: CASSLVSSTGELFF
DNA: TGTGCCAGCAGCTTAGTTTCAAGTACCGGGGAGCTGTTTTTT

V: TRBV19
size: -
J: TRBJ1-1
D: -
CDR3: CASSLRPSEAFF
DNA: TGTGCCAGTAGTTTAAGACCATCTGAAGCTTTCTTT

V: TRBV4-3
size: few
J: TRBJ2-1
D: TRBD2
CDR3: CASSIGTSGIHEQFF
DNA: TGCGCCAGCAGCATCGGGACTAGCGGGATTCATGAGCAGTTCTTC

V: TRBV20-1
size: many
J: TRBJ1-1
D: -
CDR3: CSARGQGSEAFF
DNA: TGCAGTGCTAGAGGTCAGGGGTCTGAAGCTTTCTTT

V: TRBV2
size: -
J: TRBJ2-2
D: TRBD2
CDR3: CASWGLAGEEELFF
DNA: TGTGCCAGCTGGGGACTAGCGGGAGAGGAGGAGCTGTTTTTT

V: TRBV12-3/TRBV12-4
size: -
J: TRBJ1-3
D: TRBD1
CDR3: CASSIGTGDGNTIYF
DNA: TGTGCCAGCAGTATCGGGACAGGGGACGGAAACACCATATATTTT

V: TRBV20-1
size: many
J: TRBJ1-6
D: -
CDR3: CSATVGSENSPLHF
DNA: TGCAGTGCCACCGTGGGCAGTGAAAATTCACCCCTCCACTTT

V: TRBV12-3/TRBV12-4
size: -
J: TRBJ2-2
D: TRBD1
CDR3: CASSWDRNTGELFF
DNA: TGTGCCAGCAGTTGGGACAGAAACACCGGGGAGCTGTTTTTT

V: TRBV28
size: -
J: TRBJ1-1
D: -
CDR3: CASSRTRNTEAFF
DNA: TGTGCCAGCAGCCGTACGAGGAACACTGAAGCTTTCTTT

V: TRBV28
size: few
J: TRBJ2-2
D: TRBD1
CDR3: CASSSGQGDTGELFF
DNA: TGTGCCAGCAGTTCGGGACAGGGTGACACCGGGGAGCTGTTTTTT

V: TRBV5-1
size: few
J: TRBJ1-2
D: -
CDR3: CASSWGTYGYTF
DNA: TGCGCCAGCAGCTGGGGTACATATGGCTACACCTTC

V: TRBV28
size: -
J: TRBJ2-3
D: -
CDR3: CASSLGGGRDTQYF
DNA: TGTGCCAGCAGTTTGGGGGGGGGCAGGGATACGCAGTATTTT

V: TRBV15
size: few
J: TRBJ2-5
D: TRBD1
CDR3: CATSRRDRGLETQYF
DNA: TGTGCCACCAGCAGGAGGGACAGGGGATTAGAGACCCAGTACTTC

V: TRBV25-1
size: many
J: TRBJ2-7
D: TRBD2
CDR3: CASSGKRETYEQYF
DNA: TGTGCCAGCAGTGGGAAGCGGGAGACTTACGAGCAGTACTTC

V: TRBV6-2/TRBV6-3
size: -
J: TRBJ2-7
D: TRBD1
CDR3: CASNTGGGYEQYF
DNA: TGTGCCAGCAATACAGGGGGCGGCTACGAGCAGTACTTC

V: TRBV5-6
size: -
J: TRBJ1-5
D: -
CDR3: CASSLAGGRQPQHF
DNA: TGTGCCAGCAGCTTGGCCGGGGGAAGGCAGCCCCAGCATTTT

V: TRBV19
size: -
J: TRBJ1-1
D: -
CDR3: CASNQQVPNTEAFF
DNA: TGTGCCAGTAACCAACAGGTGCCGAACACTGAAGCTTTCTTT

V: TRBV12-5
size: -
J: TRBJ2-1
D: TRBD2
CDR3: CASSLDSGRLNNEQFF
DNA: TGTGCCAGCAGTCTAGATAGCGGGAGGTTAAACAATGAGCAGTTCTTC

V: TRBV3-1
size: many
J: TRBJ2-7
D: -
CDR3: CASSQIGGSYEQYF
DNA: TGTGCCAGCAGCCAAATAGGGGGGTCCTACGAGCAGTACTTC

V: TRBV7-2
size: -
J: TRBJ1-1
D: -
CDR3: CASSLGQGYTEAFF
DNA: TGTGCCAGCAGCTTGGGGCAGGGGTACACTGAAGCTTTCTTT

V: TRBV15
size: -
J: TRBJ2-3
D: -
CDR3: CATSAPWDTQYF
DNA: TGTGCCACCAGCGCCCCATGGGATACGCAGTATTTT

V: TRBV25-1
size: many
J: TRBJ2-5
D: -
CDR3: CASSEHTPDKTQYF
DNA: TGTGCCAGCAGTGAACACACGCCCGACAAGACCCAGTACTTC

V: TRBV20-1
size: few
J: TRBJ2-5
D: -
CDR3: CSADGEETQYF
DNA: TGCAGTGCTGACGGAGAAGAGACCCAGTACTTC

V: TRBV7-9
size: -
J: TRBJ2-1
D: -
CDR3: CAKEPPGPQGYNEQFF
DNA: TGTGCCAAAGAGCCTCCGGGTCCCCAAGGGTACAATGAGCAGTTCTTC

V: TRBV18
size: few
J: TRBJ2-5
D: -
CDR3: CASSSTWETQYF
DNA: TGTGCCAGCTCCTCAACCTGGGAGACCCAGTACTTC

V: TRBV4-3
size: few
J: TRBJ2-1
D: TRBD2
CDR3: CASSQDPLAGSPYNEQFF
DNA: TGCGCCAGCAGCCAAGATCCGCTAGCGGGGAGTCCTTACAATGAGCAGTTCTTC

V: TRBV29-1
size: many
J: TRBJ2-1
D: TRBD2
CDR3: CSVSLAGGPLFF
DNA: TGCAGCGTTTCACTAGCGGGGGGGCCCCTGTTCTTC

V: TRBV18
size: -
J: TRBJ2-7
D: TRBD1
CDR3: CASSPCGQGSCEQYF
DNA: TGTGCCAGCTCACCGTGCGGACAGGGGTCATGTGAGCAGTACTTC

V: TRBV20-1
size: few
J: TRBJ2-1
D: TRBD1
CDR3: CSARDFRTGGSEQFF
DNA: TGCAGTGCTAGAGATTTTAGGACAGGGGGTAGTGAGCAGTTCTTC

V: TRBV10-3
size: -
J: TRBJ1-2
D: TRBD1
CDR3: CAISFGGQNYGYTF
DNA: TGTGCCATAAGTTTTGGGGGACAGAACTATGGCTACACCTTC

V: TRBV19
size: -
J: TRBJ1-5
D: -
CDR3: CASKKGGQPQHF
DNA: TGTGCCAGTAAAAAGGGGGGACAGCCCCAGCATTTT

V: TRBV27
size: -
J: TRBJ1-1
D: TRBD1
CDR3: CASLRTGYTEAFF
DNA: TGTGCCAGCCTTCGGACAGGTTACACTGAAGCTTTCTTT

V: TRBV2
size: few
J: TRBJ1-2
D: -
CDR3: CASSEYLGDPYGYTF
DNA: TGTGCCAGCAGTGAATATTTGGGGGATCCCTATGGCTACACCTTC

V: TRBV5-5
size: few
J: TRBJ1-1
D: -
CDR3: CASSPAGANTEAFF
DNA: TGTGCCAGCAGCCCGGCAGGGGCGAACACTGAAGCTTTCTTT

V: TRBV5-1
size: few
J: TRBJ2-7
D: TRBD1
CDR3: CASSLQGARVEQYF
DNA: TGCGCCAGCAGCTTACAGGGGGCTAGGGTCGAGCAGTACTTC

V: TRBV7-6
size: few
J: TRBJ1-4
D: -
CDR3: CASRLDGGNEKLFF
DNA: TGTGCCAGCAGATTGGACGGGGGCAATGAAAAACTGTTTTTT

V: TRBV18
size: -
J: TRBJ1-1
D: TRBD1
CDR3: CASSGQGVAGTEAFF
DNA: TGTGCCAGCTCAGGACAGGGAGTGGCGGGCACTGAAGCTTTCTTT

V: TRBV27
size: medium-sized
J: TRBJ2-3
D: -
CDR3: CASMGGRADTQYF
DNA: TGTGCCAGCATGGGCGGCCGGGCAGATACGCAGTATTTT

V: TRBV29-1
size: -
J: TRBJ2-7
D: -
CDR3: CSVVPSNYEQYF
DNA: TGCAGCGTCGTTCCTAGCAACTACGAGCAGTACTTC

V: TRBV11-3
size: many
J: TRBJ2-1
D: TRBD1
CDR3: CASSLEQGDNEQFF
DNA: TGTGCCAGCAGCTTAGAACAGGGGGACAATGAGCAGTTCTTC

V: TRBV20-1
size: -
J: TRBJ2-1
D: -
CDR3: CSAKIWWNYNEQFF
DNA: TGCAGTGCTAAGATTTGGTGGAACTACAATGAGCAGTTCTTC

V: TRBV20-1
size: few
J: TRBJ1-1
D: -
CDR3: CSAIYGTEAFF
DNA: TGCAGTGCGATATACGGGACAGAAGCTTTCTTT

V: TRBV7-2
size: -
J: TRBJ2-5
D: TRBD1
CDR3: CASSRGTVPQETQYF
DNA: TGTGCCAGCAGCCGAGGGACAGTGCCGCAAGAGACCCAGTACTTC

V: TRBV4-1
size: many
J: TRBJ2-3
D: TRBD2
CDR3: CASSRPGQREGDTQYF
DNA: TGCGCCAGCAGCCGTCCGGGACAGCGGGAGGGTGATACGCAGTATTTT

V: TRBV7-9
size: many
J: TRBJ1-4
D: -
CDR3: CASSLAHLGLLFF
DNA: TGTGCCAGCAGCTTAGCCCACTTGGGATTGCTGTTTTTT

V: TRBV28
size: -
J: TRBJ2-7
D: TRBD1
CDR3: CASSDRDPYEQYF
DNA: TGTGCCAGCAGTGACAGGGACCCCTACGAGCAGTACTTC

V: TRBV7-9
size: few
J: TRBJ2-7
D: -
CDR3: CASSHRDSEQYF
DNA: TGTGCCAGCAGCCACAGGGACTCGGAGCAGTACTTC

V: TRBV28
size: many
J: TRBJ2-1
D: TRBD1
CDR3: CASTTGNYNEQFF
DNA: TGTGCCAGTACGACAGGGAACTACAATGAGCAGTTCTTC

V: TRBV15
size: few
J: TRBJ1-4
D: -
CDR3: CATSAAGRANEKLFF
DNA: TGTGCCACCAGCGCTGCGGGACGGGCTAATGAAAAACTGTTTTTT

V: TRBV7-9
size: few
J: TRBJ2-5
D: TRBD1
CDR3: CASSSGTGPKETQYF
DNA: TGTGCCAGCAGCTCCGGGACAGGGCCTAAAGAGACCCAGTACTTC

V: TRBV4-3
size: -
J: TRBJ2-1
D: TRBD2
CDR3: CASSLRGAGVFNEQFF
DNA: TGCGCCAGCAGCCTCCGGGGTGCGGGAGTCTTCAATGAGCAGTTCTTC

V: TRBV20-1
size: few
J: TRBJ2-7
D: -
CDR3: CSARVSAYEQYF
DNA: TGCAGTGCTAGAGTTTCCGCCTACGAGCAGTACTTC

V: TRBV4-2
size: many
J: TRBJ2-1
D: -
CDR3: CASSQAADEQFF
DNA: TGTGCCAGCAGCCAAGCAGCAGATGAGCAGTTCTTC

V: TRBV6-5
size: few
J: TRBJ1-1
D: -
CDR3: CASVSRQRLNTEAFF
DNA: TGTGCCAGCGTTTCACGACAGAGGCTGAACACTGAAGCTTTCTTT

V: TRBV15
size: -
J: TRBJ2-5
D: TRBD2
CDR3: CATHSGGNQETQYF
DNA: TGTGCCACCCACTCGGGGGGGAACCAAGAGACCCAGTACTTC